These T cell receptor beta chains were read from a single sample in a study of cytotoxic CD8 clonotypes in ibrutinib-treated CLL. The repertoire was sequenced with immunoSEQ multiplex PCR; TCRdb's copy has only in-frame clones and lacks some. The table lists some 200,000 clones, 70% to 75% of them singletons. The specimen was PBMCs, collected after 12 months of ibrutinib treatment. The source is a human donor with chronic lymphocytic leukemia. Both conserved end residues are part of each CDR3. D genes are given only for firm matches. A clone size is listed for some rows: how often the clone was seen (once, few, many), or a class if it is expanded.

V	length	D	J	size	DNA	CDR3
TRBV7-8	17	.	TRBJ2-1	.	TGTGCCAGCAGCCCTCGGCCGCCAGGTGGGTGGATCAATGAGCAGTTCTTC	CASSPRPPGGWINEQFF
TRBV29-1	13	.	TRBJ2-7	once	TGCAGCGTTGCCAGGGAAGCCAATTACGAGCAGTACTTC	CSVAREANYEQYF
TRBV25-1	11	.	TRBJ2-1	.	TGTGCCAGCAGTGCGTACAATGAGCAGTTCTTC	CASSAYNEQFF
TRBV21-1	16	.	TRBJ1-5	once	TGTGCCAGCAAGACGCGTCCGGAGAATAGCAATCAGCCCCAGCATTTT	CASKTRPENSNQPQHF
TRBV30	13	.	TRBJ1-4	.	TGTGCCTGGAGTTCGGGACCGAATGAAAAACTGTTTTTT	CAWSSGPNEKLFF
TRBV2	15	.	TRBJ2-1	.	TGTGCCAGCAGTGAAGTACAGGGTCGTCTTAATGAGCAGTTCTTC	CASSEVQGRLNEQFF
TRBV11-3	15	TRBD1	TRBJ2-1	.	TGTGCCAGCAACAAACGGGGACAGGGGTACAATGAGCAGTTCTTC	CASNKRGQGYNEQFF
TRBV10-3	15	.	TRBJ1-1	.	TGTGCCATCAGTGAGTCGCAAGACTTGAACACTGAAGCTTTCTTT	CAISESQDLNTEAFF
TRBV21-1	14	.	TRBJ2-5	.	TGTGCCAGCAGCAAAGATCGGGTACAAGAGACCCAGTACTTC	CASSKDRVQETQYF
TRBV28	13	.	TRBJ2-5	.	TGTGCCAGCAGTCCACCTGGGGGGGAGACCCAGTACTTC	CASSPPGGETQYF
TRBV7-2	15	.	TRBJ1-5	once	TGTGCCAGCAGCTTGGGGAGGTCGAGCAATCAGCCCCAGCATTTT	CASSLGRSSNQPQHF